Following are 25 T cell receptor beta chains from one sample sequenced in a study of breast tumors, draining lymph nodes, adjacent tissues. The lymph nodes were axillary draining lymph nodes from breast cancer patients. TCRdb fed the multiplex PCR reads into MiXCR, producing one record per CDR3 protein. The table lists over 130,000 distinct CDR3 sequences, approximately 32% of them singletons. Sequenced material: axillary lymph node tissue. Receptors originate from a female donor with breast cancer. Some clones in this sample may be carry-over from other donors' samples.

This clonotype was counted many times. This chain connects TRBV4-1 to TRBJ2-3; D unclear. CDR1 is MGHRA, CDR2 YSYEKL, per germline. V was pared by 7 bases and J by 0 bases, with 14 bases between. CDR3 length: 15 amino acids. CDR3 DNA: TGCGCCAGCACCCTCGGAGTACCTAGCACAGATACGCAGTATTTT. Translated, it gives CASTLGVPSTDTQYF.

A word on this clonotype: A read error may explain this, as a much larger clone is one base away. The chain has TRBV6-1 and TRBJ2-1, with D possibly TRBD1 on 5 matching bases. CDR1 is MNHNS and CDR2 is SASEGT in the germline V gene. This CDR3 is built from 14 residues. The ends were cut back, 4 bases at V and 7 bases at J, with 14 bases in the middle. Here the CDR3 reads CASSAGYLTNEQFF. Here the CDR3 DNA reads TGTGCCAGCAGTGCAGGGTATCTAACGAATGAGCAGTTCTTC.

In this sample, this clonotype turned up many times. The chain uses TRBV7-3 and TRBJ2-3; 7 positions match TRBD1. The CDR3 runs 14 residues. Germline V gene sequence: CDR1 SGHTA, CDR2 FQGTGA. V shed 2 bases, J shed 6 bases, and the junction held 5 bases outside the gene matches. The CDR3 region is CASSLEGGRDTQYF. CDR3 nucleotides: TGTGCCAGCAGCTTAGAAGGGGGCCGGGATACGCAGTATTTT.

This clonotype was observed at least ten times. DNA for the CDR3: TGTGCCACTTCAGATACGCAGTATTTT. Translation gives CATSDTQYF. V gene TRBV7-9 combines with J gene TRBJ2-3; the D is unclear. The CDR3 runs to 9 residues. V lost 10 bases, J lost 4 bases, and 3 bases lay in between. CDR1 is SEHNR, CDR2 FQNEAQ, per germline (reference sequence).

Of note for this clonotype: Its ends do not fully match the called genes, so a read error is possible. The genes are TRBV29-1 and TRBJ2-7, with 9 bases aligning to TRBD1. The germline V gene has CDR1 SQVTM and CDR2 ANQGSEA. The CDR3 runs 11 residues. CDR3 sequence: CSALVGQGLTF. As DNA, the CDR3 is TGCAGCGCCCTAGTCGGACAGGGGCTAACCTTC.

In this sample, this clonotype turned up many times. CDR3 in amino acids: CASSIQGTYNSPLHF. The CDR3 nucleotides are TGTGCCAGTAGTATCCAGGGAACCTATAATTCACCCCTCCACTTT. V gene TRBV19 combines with J gene TRBJ1-6; D is perhaps TRBD1 (5 bases). The CDR3 extends over 15 amino acids. The ends were cut back, 3 bases at V and 2 bases at J, with 8 bases in the middle. The germline gives CDR1 LNHDA, CDR2 SQIVND (reference sequence).

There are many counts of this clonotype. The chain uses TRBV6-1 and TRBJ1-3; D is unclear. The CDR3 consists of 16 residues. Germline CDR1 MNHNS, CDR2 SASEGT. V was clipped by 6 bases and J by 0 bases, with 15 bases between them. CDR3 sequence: CASSQDGFYSGNTIYF. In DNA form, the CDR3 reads TGTGCCAGCAGCCAGGACGGGTTTTACTCTGGAAACACCATATATTTT.

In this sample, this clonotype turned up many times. The CDR3 DNA reads as TGCAGCGTTGAAGATTGGGGCGGCAACTATGGCTACACCTTC. Translation gives CSVEDWGGNYGYTF. J is TRBJ1-2 and V is TRBV29-1, with D perhaps TRBD1 (5 bases). This CDR3 is 14 amino acids long. The germline gives CDR1 SQVTM, CDR2 ANQGSEA. V lost 0 bases, J lost 2 bases, and 10 bases lay in between.

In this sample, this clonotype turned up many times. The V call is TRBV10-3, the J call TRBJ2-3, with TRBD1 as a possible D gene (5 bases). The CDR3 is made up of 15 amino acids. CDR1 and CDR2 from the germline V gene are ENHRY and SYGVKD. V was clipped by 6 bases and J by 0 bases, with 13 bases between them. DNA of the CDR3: TGTGCCATCAGCGAAGGCCAGGGCAGCACAGATACGCAGTATTTT. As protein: CAISEGQGSTDTQYF.

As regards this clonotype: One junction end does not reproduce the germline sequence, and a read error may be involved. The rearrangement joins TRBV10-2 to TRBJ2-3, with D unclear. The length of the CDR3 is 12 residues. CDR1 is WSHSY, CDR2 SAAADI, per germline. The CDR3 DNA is TGCGTCAGCAAAGGTAGCACAGATACGCAGTATTTT. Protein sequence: CVSKGSTDTQYF.

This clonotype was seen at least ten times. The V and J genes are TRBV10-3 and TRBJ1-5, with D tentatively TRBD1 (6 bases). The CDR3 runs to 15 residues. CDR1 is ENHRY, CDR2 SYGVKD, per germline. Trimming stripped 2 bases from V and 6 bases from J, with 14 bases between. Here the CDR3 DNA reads TGTGCCATCAGTGAGGGACAACAGGGTGGTCAGCCCCAGCATTTT. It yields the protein CAISEGQQGGQPQHF.

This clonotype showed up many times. In DNA, the CDR3 is TGCGCCAGCAGCTTATCAGGGGGTAATTCACCCCTCCACTTT. The encoded protein is CASSLSGGNSPLHF. The rearrangement joins TRBV5-1 to TRBJ1-6, with TRBD1 matching over 7 bases. V shed 2 bases and J 6 bases; nucleotides not matched to a gene: 2. The CDR3 sequence is 14 residues long. Germline V gives CDR1 SGHRS, CDR2 YFSETQ.

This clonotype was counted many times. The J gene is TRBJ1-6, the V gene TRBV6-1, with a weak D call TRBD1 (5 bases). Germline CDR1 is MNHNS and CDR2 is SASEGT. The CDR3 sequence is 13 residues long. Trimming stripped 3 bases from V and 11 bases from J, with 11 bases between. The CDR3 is CASSEQGLAPLHF. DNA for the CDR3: TGTGCCAGCAGTGAGCAGGGTTTGGCACCCCTCCACTTT.

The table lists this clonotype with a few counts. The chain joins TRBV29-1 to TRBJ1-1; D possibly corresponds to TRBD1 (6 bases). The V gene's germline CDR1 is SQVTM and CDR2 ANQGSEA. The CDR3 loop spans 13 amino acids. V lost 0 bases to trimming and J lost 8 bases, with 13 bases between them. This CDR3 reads CSVEDQGLSEAFF. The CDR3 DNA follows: TGCAGCGTTGAAGATCAGGGGTTGAGCGAAGCTTTCTTT.

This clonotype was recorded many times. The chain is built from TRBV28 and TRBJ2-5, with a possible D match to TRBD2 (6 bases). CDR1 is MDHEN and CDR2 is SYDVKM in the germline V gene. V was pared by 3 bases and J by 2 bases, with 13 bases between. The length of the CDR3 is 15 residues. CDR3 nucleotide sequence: TGTGCCAGCAGTTTGGGGGACTTTGGTCAAGAGACCCAGTACTTC. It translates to CASSLGDFGQETQYF.

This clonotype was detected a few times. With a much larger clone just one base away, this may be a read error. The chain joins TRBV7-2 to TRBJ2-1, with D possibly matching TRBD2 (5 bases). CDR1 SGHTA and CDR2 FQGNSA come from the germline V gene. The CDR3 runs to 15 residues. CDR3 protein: CASSRMPGSYNEQLF. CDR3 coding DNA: TGTGCCAGCAGCCGGATGCCGGGGTCCTACAATGAGCAGCTCTTC.

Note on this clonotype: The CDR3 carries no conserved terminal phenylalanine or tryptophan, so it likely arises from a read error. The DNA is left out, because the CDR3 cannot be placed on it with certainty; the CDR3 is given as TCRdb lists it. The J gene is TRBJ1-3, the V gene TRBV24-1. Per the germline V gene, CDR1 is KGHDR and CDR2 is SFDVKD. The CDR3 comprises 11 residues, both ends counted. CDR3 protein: CATSDFGGGAS.

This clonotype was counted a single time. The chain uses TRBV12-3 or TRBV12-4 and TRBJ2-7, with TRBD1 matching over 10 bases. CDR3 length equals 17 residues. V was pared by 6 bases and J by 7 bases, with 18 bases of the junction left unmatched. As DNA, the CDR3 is TGTGCCAGCAGCCCCAGACCACGGGACAGGGGCTTGTCGGAGCAGTACTTC. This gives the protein CASSPRPRDRGLSEQYF.

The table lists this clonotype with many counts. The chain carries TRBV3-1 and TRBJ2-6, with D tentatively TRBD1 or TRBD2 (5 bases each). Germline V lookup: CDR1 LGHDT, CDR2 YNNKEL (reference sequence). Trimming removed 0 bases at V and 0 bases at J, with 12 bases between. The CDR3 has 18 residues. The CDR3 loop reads CASSQDGTMSSGANVLTF. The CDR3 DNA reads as TGTGCCAGCAGCCAAGACGGGACGATGTCCTCTGGGGCCAACGTCCTGACTTTC.

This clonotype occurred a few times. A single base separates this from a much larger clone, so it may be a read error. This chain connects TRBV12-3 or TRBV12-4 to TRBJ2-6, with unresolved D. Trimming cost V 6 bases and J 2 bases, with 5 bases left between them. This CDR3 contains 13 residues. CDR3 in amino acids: CASRDTGANVLTF. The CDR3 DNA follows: TGTGCCAGCAGAGACACTGGGGCCAACGTCCTGACTTTC.

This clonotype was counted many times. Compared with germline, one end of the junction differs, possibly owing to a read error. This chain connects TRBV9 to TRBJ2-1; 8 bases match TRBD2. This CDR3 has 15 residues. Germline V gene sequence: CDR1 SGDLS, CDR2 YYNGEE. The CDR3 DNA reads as TGTGCCAGCAGCGTTACTAGCGGTTCCTACAATGAGCAGTCCTTC. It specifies CASSVTSGSYNEQSF.

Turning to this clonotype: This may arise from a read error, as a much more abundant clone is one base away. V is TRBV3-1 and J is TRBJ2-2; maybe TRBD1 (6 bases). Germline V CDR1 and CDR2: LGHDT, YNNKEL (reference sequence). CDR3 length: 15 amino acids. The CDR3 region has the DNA TGTGCCAGCAGCCAAGCAGGGGAGAACGCCGGGGAGCTGTTTTTT. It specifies CASSQAGENAGELFF.

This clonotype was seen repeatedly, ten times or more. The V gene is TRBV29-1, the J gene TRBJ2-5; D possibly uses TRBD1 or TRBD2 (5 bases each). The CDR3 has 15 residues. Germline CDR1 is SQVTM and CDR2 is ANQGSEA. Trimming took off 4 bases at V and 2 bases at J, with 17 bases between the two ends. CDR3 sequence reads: CSVGPLGTGQETQYF. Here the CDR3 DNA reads TGCAGCGTTGGGCCTCTTGGGACGGGGCAAGAGACCCAGTACTTC.

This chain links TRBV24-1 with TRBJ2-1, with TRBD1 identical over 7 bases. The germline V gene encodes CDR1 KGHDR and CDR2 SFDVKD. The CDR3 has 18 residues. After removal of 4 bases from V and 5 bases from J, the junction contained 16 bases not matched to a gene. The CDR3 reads CATSDSAIGLTGDNEQFF. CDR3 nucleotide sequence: TGTGCCACCAGTGACAGTGCTATTGGGCTAACAGGGGACAATGAGCAGTTCTTC.

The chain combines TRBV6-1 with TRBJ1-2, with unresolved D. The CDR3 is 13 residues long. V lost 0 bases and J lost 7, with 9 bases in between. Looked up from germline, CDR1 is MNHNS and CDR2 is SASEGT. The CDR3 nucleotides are TGTGCCAGCAGTGAAGCAGGGATCGGTGGCTACACCTTC. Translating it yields CASSEAGIGGYTF.